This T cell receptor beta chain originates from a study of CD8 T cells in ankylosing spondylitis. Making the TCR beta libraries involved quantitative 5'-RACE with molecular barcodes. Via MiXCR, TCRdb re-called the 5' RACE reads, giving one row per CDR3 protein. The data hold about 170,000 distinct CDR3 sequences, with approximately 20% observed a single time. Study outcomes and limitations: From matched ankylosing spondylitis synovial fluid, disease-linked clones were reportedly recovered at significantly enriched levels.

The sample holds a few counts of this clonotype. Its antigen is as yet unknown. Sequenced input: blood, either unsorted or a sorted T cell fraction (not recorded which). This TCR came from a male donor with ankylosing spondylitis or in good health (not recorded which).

CDR3 amino acids: CASSLVRVRTGELFF. The CDR3 DNA is TGTGCCAGCAGCTTAGTGAGGGTGCGCACCGGGGAGCTGTTTTTT. This chain links TRBV7-9 with TRBJ2-2, with a tentative D call TRBD2 (5 bases). The germline gives CDR1 SEHNR, CDR2 FQNEAQ (reference sequence). The V end lost 1 base, the J end lost 4 bases, and 10 bases lay between the germline ends. This CDR3 comprises 15 residues.